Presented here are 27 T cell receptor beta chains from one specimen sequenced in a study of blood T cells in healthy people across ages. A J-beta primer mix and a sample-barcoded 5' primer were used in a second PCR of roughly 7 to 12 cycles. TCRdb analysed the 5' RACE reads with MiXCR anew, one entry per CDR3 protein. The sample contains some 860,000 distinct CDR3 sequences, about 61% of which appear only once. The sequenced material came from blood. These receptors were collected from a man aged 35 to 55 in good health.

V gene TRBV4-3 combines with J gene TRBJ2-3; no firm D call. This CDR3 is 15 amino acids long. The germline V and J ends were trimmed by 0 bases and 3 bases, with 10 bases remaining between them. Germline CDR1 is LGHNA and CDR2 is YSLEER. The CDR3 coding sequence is TGCGCCAGCAGCCAAGAAATAGCCACGACAGATACGCAGTATTTT. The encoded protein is CASSQEIATTDTQYF.

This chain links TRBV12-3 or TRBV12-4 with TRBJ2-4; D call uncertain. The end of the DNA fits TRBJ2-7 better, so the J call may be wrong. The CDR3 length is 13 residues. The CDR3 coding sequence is TGTGCCAGCAGTTCCACGAGGCCGGGCGAGCAGTACTTC. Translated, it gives CASSSTRPGEQYF.

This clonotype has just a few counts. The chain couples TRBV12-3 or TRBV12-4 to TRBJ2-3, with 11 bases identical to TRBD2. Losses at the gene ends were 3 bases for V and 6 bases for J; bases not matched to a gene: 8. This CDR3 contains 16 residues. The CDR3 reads CASSLGLAAEYDTQYF. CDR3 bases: TGTGCCAGCAGTTTGGGACTAGCGGCCGAATACGATACGCAGTATTTT.

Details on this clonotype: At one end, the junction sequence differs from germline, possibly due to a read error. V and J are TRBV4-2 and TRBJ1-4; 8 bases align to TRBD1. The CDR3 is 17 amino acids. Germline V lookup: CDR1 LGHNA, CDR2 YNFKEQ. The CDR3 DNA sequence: TGTGCCAGCAGCCAAGATTCGAGGACAGGGTCTAATGAAGAACTGTTTTTT. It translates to CASSQDSRTGSNEELFF.

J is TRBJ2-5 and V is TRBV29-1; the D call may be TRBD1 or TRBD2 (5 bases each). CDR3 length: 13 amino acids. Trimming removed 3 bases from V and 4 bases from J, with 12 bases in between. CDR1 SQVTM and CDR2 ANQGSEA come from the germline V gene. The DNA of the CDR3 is TGCAGCGTTGAGGGGGTTGGAGGAGAGACCCAGTACTTC. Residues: CSVEGVGGETQYF.

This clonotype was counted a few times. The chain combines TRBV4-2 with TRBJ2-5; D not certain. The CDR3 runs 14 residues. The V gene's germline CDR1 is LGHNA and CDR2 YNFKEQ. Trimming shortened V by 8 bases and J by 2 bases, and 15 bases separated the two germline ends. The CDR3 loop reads CASVMKTDQETQYF. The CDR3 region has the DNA TGTGCCAGCGTTATGAAGACGGATCAAGAGACCCAGTACTTC.

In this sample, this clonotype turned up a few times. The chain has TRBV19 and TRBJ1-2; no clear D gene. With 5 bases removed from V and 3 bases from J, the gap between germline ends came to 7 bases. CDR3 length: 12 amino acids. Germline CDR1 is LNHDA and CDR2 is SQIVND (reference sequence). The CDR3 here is CASSQQHYGYTF. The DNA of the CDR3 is TGTGCCAGTAGTCAGCAGCACTATGGCTACACCTTC.

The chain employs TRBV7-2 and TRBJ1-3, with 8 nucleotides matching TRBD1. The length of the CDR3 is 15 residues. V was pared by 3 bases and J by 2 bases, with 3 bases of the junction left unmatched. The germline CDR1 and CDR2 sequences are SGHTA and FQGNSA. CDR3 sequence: CASSFSGGTGNTIYF. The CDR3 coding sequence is TGTGCCAGCAGCTTCTCAGGGGGCACTGGAAACACCATATATTTT.

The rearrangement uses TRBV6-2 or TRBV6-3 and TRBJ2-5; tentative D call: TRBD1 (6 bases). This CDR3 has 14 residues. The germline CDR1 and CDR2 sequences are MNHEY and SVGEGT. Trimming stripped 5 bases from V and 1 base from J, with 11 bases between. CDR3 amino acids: CASSPGTIQETQYF. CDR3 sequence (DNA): TGTGCCAGCAGTCCCGGGACAATCCAAGAGACCCAGTACTTC.

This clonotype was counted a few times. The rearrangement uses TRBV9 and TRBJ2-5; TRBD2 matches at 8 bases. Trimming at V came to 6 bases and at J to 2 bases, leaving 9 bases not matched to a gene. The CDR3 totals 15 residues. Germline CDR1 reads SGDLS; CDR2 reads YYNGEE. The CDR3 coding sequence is TGTGCCAGCACCCTCAGCGGGAGCCGTCAAGAGACCCAGTACTTC. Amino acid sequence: CASTLSGSRQETQYF.

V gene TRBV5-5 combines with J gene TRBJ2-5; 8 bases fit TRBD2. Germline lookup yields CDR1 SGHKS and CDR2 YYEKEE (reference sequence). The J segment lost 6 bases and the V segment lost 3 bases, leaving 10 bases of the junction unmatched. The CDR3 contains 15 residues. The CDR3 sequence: CASSSTSGSEKTQYF. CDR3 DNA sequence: TGTGCCAGCAGCTCAACTAGCGGTTCGGAAAAGACCCAGTACTTC.

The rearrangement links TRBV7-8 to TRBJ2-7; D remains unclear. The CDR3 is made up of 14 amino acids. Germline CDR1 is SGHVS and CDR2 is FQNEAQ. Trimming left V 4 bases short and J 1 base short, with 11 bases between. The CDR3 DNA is TGTGCCAGCAGCTACCGATTTCAATCCTACGAGCAGTACTTC. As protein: CASSYRFQSYEQYF.

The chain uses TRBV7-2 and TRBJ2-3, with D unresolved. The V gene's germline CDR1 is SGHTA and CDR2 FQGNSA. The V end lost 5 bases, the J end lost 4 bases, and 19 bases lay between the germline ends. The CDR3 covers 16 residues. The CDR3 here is CASSNRALGFADTQYF. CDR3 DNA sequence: TGTGCCAGCAGCAACCGGGCCCTAGGGTTCGCAGATACGCAGTATTTT. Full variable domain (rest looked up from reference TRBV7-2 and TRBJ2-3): GAGVSQSPSNKVTEKGKDVELRCDPISGHTALYWYRQSLGQGLEFLIYFQGNSAPDKSGLPSDRFSAERTGGSVSTLTIQRTQQEDSAVYLCASSNRALGFADTQYFGPGTRLTVL.

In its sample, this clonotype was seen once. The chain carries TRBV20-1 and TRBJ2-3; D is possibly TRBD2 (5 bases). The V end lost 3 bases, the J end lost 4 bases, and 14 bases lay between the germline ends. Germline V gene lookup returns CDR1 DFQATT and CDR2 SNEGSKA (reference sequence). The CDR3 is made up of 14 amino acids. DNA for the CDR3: TGCAGTGCTAGTCTAGCCGGCGCGGCAGATACGCAGTATTTT. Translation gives CSASLAGAADTQYF.

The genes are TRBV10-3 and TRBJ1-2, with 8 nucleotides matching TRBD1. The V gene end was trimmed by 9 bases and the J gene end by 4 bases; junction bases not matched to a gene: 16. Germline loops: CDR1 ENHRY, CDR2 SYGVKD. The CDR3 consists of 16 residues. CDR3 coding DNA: TGTGCCATGAGAGCGGACAGGGAAAAGATTGGCTATGGCTACACCTTC. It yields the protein CAMRADREKIGYGYTF.

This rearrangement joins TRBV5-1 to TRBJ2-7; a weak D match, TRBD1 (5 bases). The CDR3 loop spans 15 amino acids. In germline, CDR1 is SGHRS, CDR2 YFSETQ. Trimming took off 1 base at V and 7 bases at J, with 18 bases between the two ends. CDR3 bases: TGCGCCAGCAGCTTGAGACAGCAGGCCTACAATGAGCAGTACTTC. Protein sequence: CASSLRQQAYNEQYF.

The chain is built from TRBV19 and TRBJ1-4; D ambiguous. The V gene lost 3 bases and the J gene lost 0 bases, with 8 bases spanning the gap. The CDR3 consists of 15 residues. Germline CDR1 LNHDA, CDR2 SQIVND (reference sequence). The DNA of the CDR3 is TGTGCCAGTAGTATCCTCACTGCAACTAATGAAAAACTGTTTTTT. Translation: CASSILTATNEKLFF.

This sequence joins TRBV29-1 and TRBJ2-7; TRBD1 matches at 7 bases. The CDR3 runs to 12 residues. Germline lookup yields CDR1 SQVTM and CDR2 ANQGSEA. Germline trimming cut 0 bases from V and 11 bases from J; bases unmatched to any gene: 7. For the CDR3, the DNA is TGCAGCGTTGAAGATAATCGGGACAGAGAGTACTTC. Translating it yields CSVEDNRDREYF.

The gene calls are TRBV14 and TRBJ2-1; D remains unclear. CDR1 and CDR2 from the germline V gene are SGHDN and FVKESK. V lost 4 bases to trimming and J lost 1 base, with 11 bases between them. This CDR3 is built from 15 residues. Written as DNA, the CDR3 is TGTGCCAGCAGCCTAGACCTGGGGTCCTACAATGAGCAGTTCTTC. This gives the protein CASSLDLGSYNEQFF.

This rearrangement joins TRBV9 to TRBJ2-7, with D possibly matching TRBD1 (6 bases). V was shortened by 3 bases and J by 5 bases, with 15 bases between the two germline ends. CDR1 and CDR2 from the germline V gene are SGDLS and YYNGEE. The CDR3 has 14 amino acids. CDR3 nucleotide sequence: TGTGCCAGCAGCGGAGAGGGGGAATATGACGAGCAGTACTTC. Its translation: CASSGEGEYDEQYF.

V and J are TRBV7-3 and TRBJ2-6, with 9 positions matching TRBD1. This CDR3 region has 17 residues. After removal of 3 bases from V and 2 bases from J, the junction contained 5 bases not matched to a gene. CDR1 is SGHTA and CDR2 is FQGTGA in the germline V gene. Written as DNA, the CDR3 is TGTGCCAGCAGCTTGCGTACAGGGGGCACTGGGGCCAACGTCCTGACTTTC. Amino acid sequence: CASSLRTGGTGANVLTF.

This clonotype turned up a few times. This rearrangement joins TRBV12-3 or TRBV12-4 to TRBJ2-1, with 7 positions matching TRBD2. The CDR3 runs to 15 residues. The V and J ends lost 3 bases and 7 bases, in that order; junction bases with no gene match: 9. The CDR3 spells CASSLVGRAGNEQFF. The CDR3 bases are TGTGCCAGCAGTTTGGTTGGGCGAGCGGGGAATGAGCAGTTCTTC.

The CDR3 loop reads CASMEDLSSYNSPLHF. The CDR3 region has the DNA TGTGCCAGCATGGAAGATTTAAGCTCCTATAATTCACCCCTCCACTTT. The rearrangement joins TRBV2 to TRBJ1-6, with D unresolved. Germline CDR1 is SNHLY and CDR2 is FYNNEI. V was trimmed by 7 bases and J by 0 bases, leaving 13 bases between them. This CDR3 contains 16 residues.

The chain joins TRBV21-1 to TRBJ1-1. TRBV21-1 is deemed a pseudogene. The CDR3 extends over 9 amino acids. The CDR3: CASRGGAFF. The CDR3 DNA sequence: TGTGCCAGCAGAGGAGGCGCTTTCTTT.

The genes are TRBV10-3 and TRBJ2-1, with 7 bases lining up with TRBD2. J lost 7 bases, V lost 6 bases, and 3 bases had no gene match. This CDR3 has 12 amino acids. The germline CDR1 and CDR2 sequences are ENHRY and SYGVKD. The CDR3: CAIRLATNEQFF. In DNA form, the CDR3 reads TGTGCCATCAGACTAGCGACTAATGAGCAGTTCTTC.

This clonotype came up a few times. The CDR3 DNA is TGCAGCGTTCTGGATCTTAACTATGGCTACACCTTC. The encoded protein is CSVLDLNYGYTF. The chain joins TRBV29-1 to TRBJ1-2; D is uncertain. The CDR3 consists of 12 residues. From germline, CDR1 is SQVTM and CDR2 ANQGSEA. Trimming shortened V by 5 bases and J by 1 base, and 8 bases separated the two germline ends.

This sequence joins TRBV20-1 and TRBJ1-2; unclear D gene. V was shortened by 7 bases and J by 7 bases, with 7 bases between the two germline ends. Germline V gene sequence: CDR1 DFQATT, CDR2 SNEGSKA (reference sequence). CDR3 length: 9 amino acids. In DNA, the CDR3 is TGCAGTGTTCCAACTGGCTACACCTTC. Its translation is CSVPTGYTF.